Listed here are 26 T cell receptor beta chains from one sample, sequenced in a study of cytomegalovirus exposure and HLA in healthy donors. Repertoires were generated with immunoSEQ multiplex PCR, while TCRdb's copy carries only in-frame clones and drops some. The sample gives some 200,000 clones, roughly 84% of which show up once; 10% to 15% is in the top ten. Material for sequencing was PBMCs. The receptors were gathered from a woman aged 25 to 39 in good health and CMV-seropositive.

The V call is TRBV6-6, the J call TRBJ1-1; D unresolved. This CDR3 spans 15 amino acids. V lost 5 bases and J 4 bases, leaving 17 bases between the germline ends. Germline-derived CDR1 and CDR2 are MNHNY and SVGAGI (reference sequence). The CDR3 sequence: CASSPGGFRGTEAFF. The CDR3 DNA reads TGTGCCAGCAGTCCCGGAGGGTTCCGGGGCACTGAAGCTTTCTTT.

V gene TRBV7-2 combines with J gene TRBJ2-7; D might be TRBD2 (6 bases). CDR3 size: 14 residues. V lost 3 bases, J lost 6 bases, and 15 bases lay in between. Looked up from germline, CDR1 is SGHTA and CDR2 is FQGNSA. The CDR3: CASSFGTPPREQYF. Written as DNA, the CDR3 is TGTGCCAGCAGCTTTGGGACTCCCCCGCGCGAGCAGTACTTC. The full variable domain, with the rest looked up from reference TRBV7-2 and TRBJ2-7, is GAGVSQSPSNKVTEKGKDVELRCDPISGHTALYWYRQSLGQGLEFLIYFQGNSAPDKSGLPSDRFSAERTGGSVSTLTIQRTQQEDSAVYLCASSFGTPPREQYFGPGTRLTVT.

This clone appeared once. This rearrangement joins TRBV19 to TRBJ1-1; D unclear. CDR3 length: 13 residues. Per germline, CDR1 LNHDA and CDR2 SQIVND (reference sequence). V was trimmed by 5 bases and J by 4 bases, leaving 11 bases between them. CDR3 loop: CASSALRSTEAFF. CDR3 DNA: TGTGCCAGTAGTGCCCTGAGGAGCACTGAAGCTTTCTTT.

The chain combines TRBV5-1 with TRBJ2-2, with 7 bases lining up with TRBD1. The CDR3 is made up of 16 amino acids. V lost 2 bases and J lost 0; bases outside the gene matches: 4. Per the germline V gene, CDR1 is SGHRS and CDR2 is YFSETQ. As DNA, the CDR3 is TGCGCCAGCAGCTTAGAGGGGGCCGCGAACACCGGGGAGCTGTTTTTT. Amino acids: CASSLEGAANTGELFF.

The chain employs TRBV7-2 and TRBJ2-7; the D gene is possibly TRBD1 (5 bases). The CDR3 is 16 residues long. Germline V gives CDR1 SGHTA, CDR2 FQGNSA. V lost 5 bases to trimming and J lost 0 bases, with 17 bases between them. CDR3 loop: CASSNPYGAYSYEQYF. In DNA, the CDR3 is TGTGCCAGCAGCAACCCTTATGGGGCATACTCCTACGAGCAGTACTTC.

This rearrangement joins TRBV12-5 to TRBJ2-1; TRBD2 matches 7 bases. Trimming took 0 bases from V and 5 from J; bases not matched to a gene: 19. The germline gives CDR1 LGHNT, CDR2 FRNRAP. The CDR3 covers 20 residues. The CDR3 is CASGLVLGLAGERGDNEQFF. CDR3 nucleotide sequence: TGTGCTAGTGGTTTGGTACTAGGGTTGGCGGGAGAGCGCGGCGACAATGAGCAGTTCTTC.

This chain connects TRBV18 to TRBJ2-1; 9 nucleotides agree with TRBD1. After removal of 3 bases from V and 5 bases from J, the junction contained 2 bases not matched to a gene. The CDR3 covers 14 residues. CDR1 KGHSH and CDR2 LQKENI come from the germline V gene. The CDR3 region is CASSPGTGNNEQFF. The DNA of the CDR3 is TGTGCCAGCTCACCCGGGACAGGGAACAATGAGCAGTTCTTC.

The rearrangement uses TRBV29-1 and TRBJ1-1, with 8 bases matching TRBD1. The CDR3 consists of 16 residues. The germline V gene has CDR1 SQVTM and CDR2 ANQGSEA. Unmatched junction bases numbered 12, after V lost 6 bases and J lost 0 bases. CDR3 in DNA: TGCAGCGTCCCGGACAGGGTAGGCCCCCTGAACACTGAAGCTTTCTTT. This gives the protein CSVPDRVGPLNTEAFF.

This rearrangement joins TRBV29-1 to TRBJ2-1; 11 positions agree with TRBD2. The germline CDR1 and CDR2 sequences are SQVTM and ANQGSEA. The CDR3 contains 13 residues. Trimming took 5 bases from V and 6 from J; bases not matched to a gene: 3. For the CDR3, the DNA is TGCAGCGTTAGTAGCGGGAGGGCCAATGAGCAGTTCTTC. Its translation is CSVSSGRANEQFF.

The chain carries TRBV28 and TRBJ2-5; tentatively, D is TRBD2 (6 bases). This CDR3 has 16 residues. The V gene's germline CDR1 is MDHEN and CDR2 SYDVKM. V shed 2 bases and J shed 6 bases, with 19 bases lying between them. Here the CDR3 DNA reads TGTGCCAGCAGTTTAAGGAAGTTGGTGGGAGGACAGACCCAGTACTTC. Its translation is CASSLRKLVGGQTQYF.

CDR3 loop: CASSSRTGAGYGYTF. CDR3 nucleotides: TGTGCCAGCAGCTCAAGGACAGGGGCGGGCTATGGCTACACCTTC. The genes are TRBV13 and TRBJ1-2; 9 nucleotides line up with TRBD1. Germline V gives CDR1 PRHDT, CDR2 FYEKMQ (reference sequence). The length of the CDR3 is 15 residues. Trimming at V came to 4 bases and at J to 4 bases, leaving 7 bases not matched to a gene.

The rearrangement joins TRBV5-4 to TRBJ1-2, with 7 bases matching TRBD1. Per germline, CDR1 SGHNT and CDR2 YYREEE (reference sequence). The CDR3 has 16 amino acids. Trimming took 3 bases from V and 4 from J; bases not matched to a gene: 12. Here the CDR3 DNA reads TGTGCCAGCAGCTCGGGCATCCGACAGGGCCTCTATGGCTACACCTTC. It specifies CASSSGIRQGLYGYTF. The full variable domain, its missing parts supplied by reference TRBV5-4 and TRBJ1-2, is ETGVTQSPTHLIKTRGQQVTLRCSSQSGHNTVSWYQQALGQGPQFIFQYYREEENGRGNFPPRFSGLQFPNYSSELNVNALELDDSALYLCASSSGIRQGLYGYTFGSGTRLTVV.

The gene calls are TRBV6-1 and TRBJ2-7, with a possible D match to TRBD1 (5 bases). There are 12 residues in the CDR3. Germline V lookup: CDR1 MNHNS, CDR2 SASEGT. V was trimmed by 3 bases and J by 3 bases, leaving 6 bases between them. This chain's CDR3 is CASSEQGYEQYF. CDR3 bases: TGTGCCAGCAGTGAGCAGGGCTACGAGCAGTACTTC.

The V call is TRBV4-2, the J call TRBJ2-7; D is unresolved. V was trimmed by 1 base and J by 2 bases, leaving 9 bases between them. Germline CDR1 LGHNA, CDR2 YNFKEQ. The CDR3 is 14 residues long. CDR3 coding DNA: TGTGCCAGCAGCCAAGGTACAACAACCTACGAGCAGTACTTC. Protein product: CASSQGTTTYEQYF.

The chain is built from TRBV29-1 and TRBJ1-2; 9 nucleotides match TRBD1. Germline lookup yields CDR1 SQVTM and CDR2 ANQGSEA. CDR3 length equals 13 residues. After removal of 6 bases from V and 1 base from J, the junction contained 3 bases not matched to a gene. CDR3 nucleotide sequence: TGCAGCGTAGACAGGGGGTTTAACTATGGCTACACCTTC. Residues: CSVDRGFNYGYTF.

The rearrangement links TRBV6-5 to TRBJ1-3; TRBD1 matches 7 bases. The CDR3 has 15 amino acids. Germline V gene lookup returns CDR1 MNHEY and CDR2 SVGAGI. The J segment lost 2 bases and the V segment lost 4 bases, leaving 5 bases of the junction unmatched. The CDR3 DNA reads as TGTGCCAGCAGTTTTGACAGGGAGGCTGGAAACACCATATATTTT. Translation: CASSFDREAGNTIYF.

This clone was seen a handful of times. The DNA of the CDR3 is TGTGCCAGCAGCTTAATGGGAGGCCCCTACGAGCAGTACTTC. Translation gives CASSLMGGPYEQYF. This chain links TRBV7-8 with TRBJ2-7; a weak D match, TRBD2 (6 bases). The CDR3 has 14 residues. The V gene's germline CDR1 is SGHVS and CDR2 FQNEAQ. The V end lost 2 bases, the J end lost 2 bases, and 10 bases lay between the germline ends.

V usage is TRBV28 and J usage is TRBJ2-3; D is perhaps TRBD1 (6 bases). Germline-derived CDR1 and CDR2 are MDHEN and SYDVKM. CDR3 length: 16 amino acids. Trimming removed 5 bases at V and 0 bases at J, with 15 bases between. Here the CDR3 DNA reads TGTGCCAGCAGTCCCAACAGGGAAACTAGCACAGATACGCAGTATTTT. Translated: CASSPNRETSTDTQYF.

This rearrangement joins TRBV5-1 to TRBJ2-1; a possible D gene is TRBD2 (6 bases). Germline CDR1 is SGHRS and CDR2 is YFSETQ. V was clipped by 3 bases and J by 10 bases, with 11 bases between them. The CDR3 length is 12 residues. CDR3 residues: CASSSEGNEQFF. The CDR3 DNA sequence: TGCGCCAGCAGCTCGGAGGGGAACGAGCAGTTCTTC.

The chain is built from TRBV6-1 and TRBJ2-3; TRBD2 matches at 12 bases. The CDR3 extends over 15 amino acids. V shed 6 bases and J 8 bases; nucleotides not matched to a gene: 9. The germline V gene has CDR1 MNHNS and CDR2 SASEGT. CDR3 region: CASRETSGSFGTQYF. The CDR3 bases are TGTGCCAGCAGGGAGACTAGCGGGAGTTTTGGTACGCAGTATTTT.

This clone was observed a single time. The V and J genes are TRBV28 and TRBJ2-3, with D uncertain. V was clipped by 6 bases and J by 4 bases, with 8 bases between them. The CDR3 loop spans 12 amino acids. Germline V lookup: CDR1 MDHEN, CDR2 SYDVKM. DNA for the CDR3: TGTGCCAGCAGCCTCCTGTCAGATACGCAGTATTTT. Translating gives CASSLLSDTQYF.

This chain joins TRBV19 and TRBJ2-6; 9 bases align to TRBD1. CDR1 LNHDA and CDR2 SQIVND come from the germline V gene (reference sequence). The CDR3 consists of 18 residues. V gave up 3 bases and J gave up 2 bases; unmatched junction bases: 8. The DNA of the CDR3 is TGTGCCAGTAGTATGTGGGGACAGGGAACGGCTGGGGCCAACGTCCTGACTTTC. This codes for CASSMWGQGTAGANVLTF.

This clone was observed a few times. This rearrangement joins TRBV18 to TRBJ2-7, with TRBD2 identical over 13 bases. The V segment lost 5 bases and the J segment 0 bases; nucleotides outside the gene matches: 10. Germline assignment: CDR1 KGHSH and CDR2 LQKENI. The CDR3 contains 18 residues. This CDR3 is CASSASGTSGTYSYEQYF. The CDR3 nucleotides read TGTGCCAGCTCAGCCTCCGGGACTAGCGGGACCTACTCCTACGAGCAGTACTTC.

The chain has TRBV6-5 and TRBJ2-7; 8 bases fit TRBD2. CDR3 length: 13 amino acids. V gave up 6 bases and J gave up 4 bases; unmatched junction bases: 5. The germline gives CDR1 MNHEY, CDR2 SVGAGI. In DNA, the CDR3 is TGTGCCAGCAGGGGAAGCGGGAGTTACGAGCAGTACTTC. This translates into CASRGSGSYEQYF.

This chain links TRBV4-1 with TRBJ2-4, with 10 bases aligning to TRBD2. The CDR3 spans 16 residues. From germline, CDR1 is MGHRA and CDR2 YSYEKL. Trimming removed 1 base from V and 7 bases from J; junction bases left unmatched: 7. CDR3 region: CASSQALAGAGNIQYF. CDR3 DNA sequence: TGCGCCAGCAGCCAAGCTCTAGCGGGAGCCGGTAACATTCAGTACTTC.

The V call is TRBV5-6, the J call TRBJ1-5; 9 bases are a match to TRBD1. Trimming at V came to 3 bases and at J to 1 base, leaving 5 bases not matched to a gene. CDR1 is SGHDT, CDR2 YYEEEE, per germline. The CDR3 is 16 amino acids. The CDR3, as DNA: TGTGCCAGCAGCTGGGGACAGGGTAGGAGCAATCAGCCCCAGCATTTT. The encoded protein is CASSWGQGRSNQPQHF.